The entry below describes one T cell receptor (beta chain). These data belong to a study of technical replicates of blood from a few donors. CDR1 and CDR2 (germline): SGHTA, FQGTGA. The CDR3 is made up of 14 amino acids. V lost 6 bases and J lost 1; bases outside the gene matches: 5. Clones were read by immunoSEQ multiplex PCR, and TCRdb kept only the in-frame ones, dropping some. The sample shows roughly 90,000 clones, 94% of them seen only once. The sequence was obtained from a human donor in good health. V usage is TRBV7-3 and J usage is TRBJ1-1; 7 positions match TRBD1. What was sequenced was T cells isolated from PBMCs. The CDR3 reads CASSQQGRNTEAFF. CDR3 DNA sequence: TGTGCCAGCAGTCAACAGGGGAGGAACACTGAAGCTTTCTTT.